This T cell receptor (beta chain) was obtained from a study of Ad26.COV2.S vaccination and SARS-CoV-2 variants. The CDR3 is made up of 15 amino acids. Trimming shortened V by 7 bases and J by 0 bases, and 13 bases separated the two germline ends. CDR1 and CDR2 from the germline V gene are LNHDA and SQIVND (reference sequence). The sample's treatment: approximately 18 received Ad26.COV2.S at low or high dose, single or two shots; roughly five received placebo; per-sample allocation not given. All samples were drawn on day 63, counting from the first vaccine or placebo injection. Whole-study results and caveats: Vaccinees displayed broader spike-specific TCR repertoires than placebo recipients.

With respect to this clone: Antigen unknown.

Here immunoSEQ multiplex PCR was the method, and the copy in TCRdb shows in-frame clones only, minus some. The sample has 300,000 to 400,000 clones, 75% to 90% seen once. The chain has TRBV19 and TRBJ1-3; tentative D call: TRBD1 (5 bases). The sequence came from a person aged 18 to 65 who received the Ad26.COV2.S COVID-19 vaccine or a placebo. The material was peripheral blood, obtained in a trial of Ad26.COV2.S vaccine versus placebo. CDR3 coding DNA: TGTGCCAGTACCAGAAGGACATTCTCTGGAAACACCATATATTTT. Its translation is CASTRRTFSGNTIYF.